This TCR beta chain was sequenced during a study of T cell responses to AZD1222 COVID-19 vaccine. Points on this clone: What it binds is unknown. The junction and the germline gene differ at one end; a read error may be behind it.

The CDR3 contains 16 residues. Germline V lookup: CDR1 LGHNA, CDR2 YSLEER. Only in-frame clones appear in the TCRdb table, and some are missing; sequencing was by immunoSEQ multiplex PCR. The sample lists tens of thousands of clones, about 88% seen once, with approximately 9.3% in the top ten. Study findings and constraints: Targeting of unmutated variant regions was reportedly seen in nearly half of spike-specific TCRs.

The gene calls are TRBV4-3 and TRBJ2-2, with 7 nucleotides matching TRBD2. Here the sequenced sample was peripheral blood, taken 28 days after the second AZD1222 dose. The sequence was collected from an adult who received the AZD1222 COVID-19 vaccine. CDR3 coding DNA: TGCGCCCGCAGCCAACTCTCCCGGGCGGGAGCAGGGGAGCTGTTTTTT. As protein: CARSQLSRAGAGELFF.